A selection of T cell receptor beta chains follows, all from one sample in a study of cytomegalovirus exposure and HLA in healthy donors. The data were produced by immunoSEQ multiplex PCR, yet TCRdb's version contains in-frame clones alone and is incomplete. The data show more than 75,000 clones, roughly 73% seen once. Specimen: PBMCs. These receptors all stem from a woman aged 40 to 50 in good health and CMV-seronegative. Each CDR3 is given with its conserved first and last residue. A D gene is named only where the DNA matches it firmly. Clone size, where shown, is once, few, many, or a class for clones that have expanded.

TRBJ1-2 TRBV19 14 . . TGTGCCAGTACCACGACAGGAATGAGCTATGGCTACACCTTC CASTTTGMSYGYTF
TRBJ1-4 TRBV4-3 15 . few TGCGCCAGCAGCCAAGTTTTGGCGACAGATGAAAAACTGTTTTTT CASSQVLATDEKLFF
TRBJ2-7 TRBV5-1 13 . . TGCGCCAGCAGCCACGGGACTCAGGGTGAGCAGTACTTC CASSHGTQGEQYF
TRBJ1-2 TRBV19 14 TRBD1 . TGTGCCAGTAGCTCAGGGACAGCCGTTTATGGCTACACCTTC CASSSGTAVYGYTF
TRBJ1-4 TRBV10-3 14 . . TGTGCCATCAGGGACAGTGCAACTAATGAAAAACTGTTTTTT CAIRDSATNEKLFF
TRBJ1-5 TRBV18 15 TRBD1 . TGTGCCAGCTCACCGGCGGGACAGCCCAATCAGCCCCAGCATTTT CASSPAGQPNQPQHF
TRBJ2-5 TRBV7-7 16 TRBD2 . TGTGCCAGCAGCTTAGGGACTAGCGGGCCTCGGGAGACCCAGTACTTC CASSLGTSGPRETQYF
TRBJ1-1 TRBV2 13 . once TGTGCCAGCACAGTGCAGGGGAACACTGAAGCTTTCTTT CASTVQGNTEAFF
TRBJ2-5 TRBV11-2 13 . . TGTGCCAGCAGCTTACTGTCCGGGGAGACCCAGTACTTC CASSLLSGETQYF
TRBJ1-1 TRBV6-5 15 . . TGTGCCAGCAGAAAAGGGGGGGGGCTGAGAACTGAAGCTTTCTTT CASRKGGGLRTEAFF
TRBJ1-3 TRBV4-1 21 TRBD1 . TGCGCCAGCAGCCAAGTCCGGGGATTGGGGACAGGTTACCGCTCTGGAAACACCATATATTTT CASSQVRGLGTGYRSGNTIYF
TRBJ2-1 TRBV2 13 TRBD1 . TGTGCCAGCAGTGCACAGGGGGTAAATGAGCAGTTCTTC CASSAQGVNEQFF
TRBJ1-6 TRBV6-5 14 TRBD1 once TGTGCCAGCAGGACGGGACAGGGTAATTCACCCCTCCACTTT CASRTGQGNSPLHF
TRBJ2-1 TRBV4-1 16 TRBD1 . TGCGCCAGCAGCCATGGACAGGCGAGCTCCTACAATGAGCAGTTCTTC CASSHGQASSYNEQFF
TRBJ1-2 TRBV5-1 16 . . TGCGCCAGCACCCCGGAGGCCCTATCGGTGGGGTATGGCTACACCTTC CASTPEALSVGYGYTF
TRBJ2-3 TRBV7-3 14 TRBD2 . TGTGCCAGCAGCGTTAGCGGGGGCGGGGATACGCAGTATTTT CASSVSGGGDTQYF
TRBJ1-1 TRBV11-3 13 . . TGTGCCAGCAGCAGCAGGTGGGAGACTGAAGCTTTCTTT CASSSRWETEAFF